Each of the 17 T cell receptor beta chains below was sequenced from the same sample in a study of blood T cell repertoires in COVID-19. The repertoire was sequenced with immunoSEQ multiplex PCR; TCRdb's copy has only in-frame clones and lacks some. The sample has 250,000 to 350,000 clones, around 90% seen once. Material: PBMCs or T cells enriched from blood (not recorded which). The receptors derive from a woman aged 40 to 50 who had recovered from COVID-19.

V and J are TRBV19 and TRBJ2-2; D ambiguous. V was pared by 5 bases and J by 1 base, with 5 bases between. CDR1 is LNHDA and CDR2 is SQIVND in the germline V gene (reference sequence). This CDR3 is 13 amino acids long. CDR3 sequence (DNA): TGTGCCAGTAGTCCACAGAACACCGGGGAGCTGTTTTTT. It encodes CASSPQNTGELFF.

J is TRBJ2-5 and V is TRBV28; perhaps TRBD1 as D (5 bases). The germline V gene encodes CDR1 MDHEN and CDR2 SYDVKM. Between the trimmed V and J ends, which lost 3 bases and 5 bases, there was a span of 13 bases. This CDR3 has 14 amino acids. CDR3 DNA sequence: TGTGCCAGCAGTTTGGCAGGGTGGTTCGAGACCCAGTACTTC. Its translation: CASSLAGWFETQYF.

This CDR3 is CASSLAMGQGSYEQYF. CDR3 in DNA: TGTGCCAGCAGCTTAGCCATGGGACAGGGCTCCTACGAGCAGTACTTC. This chain uses TRBV11-1 with TRBJ2-7, with 9 bases identical to TRBD1. Germline-derived CDR1 and CDR2 are SGHAT and FQDESV (reference sequence). This CDR3 is 16 amino acids long. V was clipped by 0 bases and J by 0 bases; unmatched bases: 3.

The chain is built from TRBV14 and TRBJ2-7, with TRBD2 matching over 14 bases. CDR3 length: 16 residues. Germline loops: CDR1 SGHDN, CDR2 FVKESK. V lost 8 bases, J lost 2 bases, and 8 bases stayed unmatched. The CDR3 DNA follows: TGTGCCAGCTCGTTAAGGGGACTAGCGGGAGCCTACGAGCAGTACTTC. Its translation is CASSLRGLAGAYEQYF.

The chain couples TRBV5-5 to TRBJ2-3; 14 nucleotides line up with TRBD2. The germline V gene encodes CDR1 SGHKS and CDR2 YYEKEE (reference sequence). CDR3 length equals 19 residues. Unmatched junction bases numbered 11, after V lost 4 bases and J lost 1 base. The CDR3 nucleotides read TGTGCCAGCAGCAGGGATGGGACTAGCGGGAGCCGGGGCACAGATACGCAGTATTTT. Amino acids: CASSRDGTSGSRGTDTQYF.

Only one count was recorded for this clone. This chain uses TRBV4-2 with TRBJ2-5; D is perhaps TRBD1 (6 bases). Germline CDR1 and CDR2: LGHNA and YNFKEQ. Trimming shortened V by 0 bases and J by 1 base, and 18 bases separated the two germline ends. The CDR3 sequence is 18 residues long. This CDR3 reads CASSQDLRSGAFQETQYF. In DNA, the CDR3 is TGTGCCAGCAGCCAAGATCTCAGGTCAGGGGCTTTCCAAGAGACCCAGTACTTC.

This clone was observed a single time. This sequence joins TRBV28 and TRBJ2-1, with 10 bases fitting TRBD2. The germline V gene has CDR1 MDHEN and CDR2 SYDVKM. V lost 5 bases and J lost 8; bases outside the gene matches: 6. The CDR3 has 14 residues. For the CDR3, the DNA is TGTGCCAGCAGTATGAGCGGGAGGGAGGATGAGCAGTTCTTC. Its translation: CASSMSGREDEQFF. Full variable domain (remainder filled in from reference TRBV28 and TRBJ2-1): DVKVTQSSRYLVKRTGEKVFLECVQDMDHENMFWYRQDPGLGLRLIYFSYDVKMKEKGDIPEGYSVSREKKERFSLILESASTNQTSMYLCASSMSGREDEQFFGPGTRLTVL.

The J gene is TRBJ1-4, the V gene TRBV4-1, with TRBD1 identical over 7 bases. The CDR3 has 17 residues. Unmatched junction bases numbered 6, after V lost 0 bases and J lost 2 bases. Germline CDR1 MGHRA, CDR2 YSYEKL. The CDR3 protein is CASSQDEGALTNEKLFF. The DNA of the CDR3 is TGCGCCAGCAGCCAAGATGAGGGGGCATTGACTAATGAAAAACTGTTTTTT.

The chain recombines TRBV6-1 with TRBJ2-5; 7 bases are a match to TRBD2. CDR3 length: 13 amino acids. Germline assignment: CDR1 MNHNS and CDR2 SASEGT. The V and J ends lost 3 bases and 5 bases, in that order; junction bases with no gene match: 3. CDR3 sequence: CASSETSWETQYF. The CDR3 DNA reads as TGTGCCAGCAGTGAGACTAGCTGGGAGACCCAGTACTTC.

The CDR3 loop is CASSKTGLGYTF. The CDR3 DNA reads TGTGCCAGCAGCAAAACAGGGCTTGGCTACACCTTC. V usage is TRBV5-4 and J usage is TRBJ1-2; the D gene is possibly TRBD1 (6 bases). Germline V lookup: CDR1 SGHNT, CDR2 YYREEE (reference sequence). The V end was cut by 4 bases, the J end by 7 bases, with 11 bases between. The CDR3 loop spans 12 amino acids. The variable domain in full, completed from reference TRBV5-4 and TRBJ1-2, reads ETGVTQSPTHLIKTRGQQVTLRCSSQSGHNTVSWYQQALGQGPQFIFQYYREEENGRGNFPPRFSGLQFPNYSSELNVNALELDDSALYLCASSKTGLGYTFGSGTRLTVV.

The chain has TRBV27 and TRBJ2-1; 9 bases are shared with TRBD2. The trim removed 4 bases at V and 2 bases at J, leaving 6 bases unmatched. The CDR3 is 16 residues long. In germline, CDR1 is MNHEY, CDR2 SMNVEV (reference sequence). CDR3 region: CASSWAVAGAYNEQFF. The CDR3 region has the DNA TGTGCCAGCAGTTGGGCTGTAGCGGGAGCCTACAATGAGCAGTTCTTC.

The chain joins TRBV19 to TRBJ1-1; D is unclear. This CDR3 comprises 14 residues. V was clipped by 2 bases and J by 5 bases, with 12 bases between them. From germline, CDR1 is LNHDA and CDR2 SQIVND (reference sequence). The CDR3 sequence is CASSITPGGTEAFF. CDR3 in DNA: TGTGCCAGTAGTATAACACCAGGAGGTACTGAAGCTTTCTTT.

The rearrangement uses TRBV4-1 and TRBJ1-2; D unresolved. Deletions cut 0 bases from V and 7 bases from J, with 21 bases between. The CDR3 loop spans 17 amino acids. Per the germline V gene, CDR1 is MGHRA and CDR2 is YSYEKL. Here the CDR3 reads CASSQDTVLHPFRGYTF. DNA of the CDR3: TGCGCCAGCAGCCAAGATACAGTCCTGCACCCTTTCCGTGGCTACACCTTC.

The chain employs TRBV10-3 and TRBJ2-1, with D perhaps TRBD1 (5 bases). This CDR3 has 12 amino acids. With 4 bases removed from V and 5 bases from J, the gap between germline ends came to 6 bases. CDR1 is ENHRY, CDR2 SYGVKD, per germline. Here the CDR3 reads CAISGTNNEQFF. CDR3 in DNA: TGTGCCATCAGTGGGACAAACAATGAGCAGTTCTTC.

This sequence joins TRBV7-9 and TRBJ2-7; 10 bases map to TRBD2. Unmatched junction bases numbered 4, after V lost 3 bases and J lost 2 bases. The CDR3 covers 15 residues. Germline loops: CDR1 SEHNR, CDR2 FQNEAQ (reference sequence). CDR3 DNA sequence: TGTGCCAGCAGCTTCATAGCGGGAGGACCCTACGAGCAGTACTTC. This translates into CASSFIAGGPYEQYF.

The DNA of the CDR3 is TGTGCCACCAGTGATCCCTGGAGGTCCTATGGCTACACCTTC. It codes for CATSDPWRSYGYTF. The chain uses TRBV24-1 and TRBJ1-2; D ambiguous. The V gene lost 3 bases and the J gene lost 4 bases, with 11 bases spanning the gap. The CDR3 consists of 14 residues. CDR1 is KGHDR, CDR2 SFDVKD, per germline.

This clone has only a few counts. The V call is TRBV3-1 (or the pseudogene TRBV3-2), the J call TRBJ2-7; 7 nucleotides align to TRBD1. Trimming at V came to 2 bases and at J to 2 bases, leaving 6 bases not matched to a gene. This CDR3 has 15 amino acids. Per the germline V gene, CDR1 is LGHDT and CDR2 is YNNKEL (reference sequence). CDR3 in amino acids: CASSQLDRSTYEQYF. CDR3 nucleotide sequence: TGTGCCAGCAGCCAATTGGACAGGTCCACCTACGAGCAGTACTTC.